This T cell receptor (beta chain) came from a study of T cells after yellow fever vaccination (dated by TCRdb to the late 2010s). Regarding the study in general: Libraries from fractions with low cell numbers were prepared with the SMART-Seq v4 Ultra Low Input RNA kit. Bulk PBMC replicates and cell subsets were isolated from blood drawn at multiple timepoints before and after both primary and secondary immunization. To follow T-cell clones before and after primary and booster YFV17D yellow fever vaccination, bulk TCR alpha and beta repertoires were sequenced over time. Two healthy male donors, one aged 18 to 29 and one aged 30 to 40 years, made up the cohort. The paper's findings and limits, for the study overall: Most clones expanded after primary vaccination (around 97% of CD4 and around nine tenths of CD8) were re-detected after the booster, suggesting that broad memory maintenance occurred. A small share of clonotypes occurred in both CD4 and CD8 compartments, likely arising from convergent recombination. Only a couple of donors were included in the study, so the extent to which the findings can be generalized is limited. FACS-sorted repertoires could contain abundant contaminating clonotypes from the bulk population, so computational filtering was required. Compared with the primary T-cell response, the secondary T-cell response was faster but weaker, reaching its peak on day 5 rather than on day 15.

Comments on this clonotype: The specificity of this receptor is unknown. No base quality information exists; no much larger clone differs at one position.

Taken from the germline V gene, the CDR1 and CDR2 loops are MGHDK and SYGVNS. The germline ends are 7 bases apart after V is trimmed by 5 bases and J by 6 bases. From the cysteine through the phenylalanine, the CDR3 covers 12 amino acids. Just CDR3 DNA is preserved here, 36 bases in frame from base 1. Reads for this sample came from an Illumina NovaSeq 6000. TCR cDNA was made using 5'RACE template switching, a step that added a universal primer site and unique molecular identifiers. Priming of cDNA synthesis was performed from both the TCR alpha and TCR beta constant segments. Libraries were amplified in two PCR steps, with sample barcodes and sequencing adapters added in the second step. Sequencing of libraries was done on Illumina HiSeq 2500 (2x100 bp) or NovaSeq (2x150 bp). In the original analysis: MIGEC was used to demultiplex reads and collapse the reads into UMI consensus sequences, and MiXCR was used for V(D)J alignment. Clonotypes responding to the vaccine were identified with edgeR on replicate PBMC samples, with the criteria of FDR below 0.01 and a log2 fold change above 5 up to day 15. Each bulk clonotype received a CD4 or CD8 identity based on whether the sequenced CD4 or CD8 repertoire contained that clonotype at higher abundance. The public reads were reprocessed in TCRdb via fastp at Q25 and MiXCR, keeping in-frame beta chains. Rows with one shared CDR3 protein collapse into an entry with the most common genes and DNA. Clone size and V and J calls follow TCRdb, not the original study. This sample gives approximately 170,000 distinct CDR3 sequences in total; 9.5% to 12% of them show up just once. 36% of the sample goes to the ten largest clones.

The treatment or condition label, as the study defines it: live attenuated yellow fever vaccine strain. PBMCs were isolated from peripheral blood using a standard Ficoll-Paque protocol. Dynabeads CD4 and CD8 positive selection kits were used to isolate CD4 and CD8 T-cell fractions. TriZol was used to extract RNA from bulk PBMCs, from CD4 and CD8 fractions, and from dextramer-positive and dextramer-negative fractions. The receptor was derived from a man aged 18-30 years who received the YFV17D yellow fever vaccine. The sample in question was CD8+ T cells sorted from PBMCs, obtained 15 days after the yellow fever booster vaccination. This sequence uses TRBV25-1 and TRBJ2-2; the D gene cannot be named for sure. The nucleotide sequence reads TGTGCCAGCAGTCGAGGTCCCGGGGAGCTGTTTTTT. It encodes CASSRGPGELFF.